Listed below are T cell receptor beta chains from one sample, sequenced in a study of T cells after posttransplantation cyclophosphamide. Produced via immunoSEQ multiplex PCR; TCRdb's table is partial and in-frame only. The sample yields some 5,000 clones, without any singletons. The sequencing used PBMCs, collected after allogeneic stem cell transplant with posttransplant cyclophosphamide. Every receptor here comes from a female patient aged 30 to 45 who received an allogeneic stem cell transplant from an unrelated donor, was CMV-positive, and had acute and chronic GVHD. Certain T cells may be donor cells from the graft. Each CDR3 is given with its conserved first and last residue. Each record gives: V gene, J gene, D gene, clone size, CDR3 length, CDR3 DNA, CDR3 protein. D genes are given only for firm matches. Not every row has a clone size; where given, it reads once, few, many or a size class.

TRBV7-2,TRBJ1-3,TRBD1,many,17,TGTGCCAGCAGCTTAGACCCAGGGGGGCACTCTGGAAACACCATATATTTT,CASSLDPGGHSGNTIYF
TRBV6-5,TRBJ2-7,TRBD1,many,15,TGTGCCAGCAGAAGAGGGGACAGCGCTTCCTACGAGCAGTACTTC,CASRRGDSASYEQYF
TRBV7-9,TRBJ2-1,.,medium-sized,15,TGTGCCAGCGCTCATGCGGTGGGTTCCTACAATGAGCAGTTCTTC,CASAHAVGSYNEQFF
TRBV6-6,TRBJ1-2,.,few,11,TGTGCCATCAACGGAGGATATGGCTACACCTTC,CAINGGYGYTF
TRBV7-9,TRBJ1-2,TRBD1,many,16,TGTGCCAGCAGCTTCACCTCGACAGGGTCCAACTATGGCTACACCTTC,CASSFTSTGSNYGYTF
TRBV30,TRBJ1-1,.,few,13,TGTGCCTGGTCGTCAGGGGCGAACACTGAAGCTTTCTTT,CAWSSGANTEAFF
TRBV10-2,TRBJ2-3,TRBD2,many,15,TGCGCCAGTCCTCGGACTAGCGGGAGTAGAGATACGCAGTATTTT,CASPRTSGSRDTQYF
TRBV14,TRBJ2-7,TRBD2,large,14,TGTGCCAGCAGGCCGGGCGGGAGCCCCTCCGAGCAGTACTTC,CASRPGGSPSEQYF
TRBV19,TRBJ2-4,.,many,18,TGTGCCAGTAGTAGCCGGCAGGGAAGGCGGAAAGCCAAAAACATTCAGTACTTC,CASSSRQGRRKAKNIQYF
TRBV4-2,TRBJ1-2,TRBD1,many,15,TGTGCCAGCAGCGATCGGACAGGCCGTAACTATGGCTACACCTTC,CASSDRTGRNYGYTF
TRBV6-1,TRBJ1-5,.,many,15,TGTGCCAGCAGTGTTCGGAGGAGTAGCAATCAGCCCCAGCATTTT,CASSVRRSSNQPQHF
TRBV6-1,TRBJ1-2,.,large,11,TGTGCCATCAACGGAGGATATGGCTACACCTTC,CAINGGYGYTF
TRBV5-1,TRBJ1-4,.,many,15,TGCGCCAGCAGCCCACAGGGTGCAACTAATGAAAAACTGTTTTTT,CASSPQGATNEKLFF
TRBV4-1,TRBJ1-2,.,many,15,TGCGCCAGCAGCCAGTCGTCGGGGGGCAACTATGGCTACACCTTC,CASSQSSGGNYGYTF
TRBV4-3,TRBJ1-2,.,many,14,TGCGCCAGCAGCCAATTTAGGGGAACCTATGGCTACACCTTC,CASSQFRGTYGYTF
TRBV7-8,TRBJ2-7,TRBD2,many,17,TGTGCCAGCAGCTCCAGACTAGCGGGAGAAGGCCTCTACGAGCAGTACTTC,CASSSRLAGEGLYEQYF
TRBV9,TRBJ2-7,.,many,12,TGTGCCAGCAGCCCAAGAGGCTACGAGCAGTACTTC,CASSPRGYEQYF
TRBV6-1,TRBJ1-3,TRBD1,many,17,TGTGCCAGCAGTGACCCGGACAGGGGATCAATAGGAAACACCATATATTTT,CASSDPDRGSIGNTIYF
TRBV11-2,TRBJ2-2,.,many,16,TGTGCCAGCAGCTTAGGGCCAGGTCTCCACACCGGGGAGCTGTTTTTT,CASSLGPGLHTGELFF
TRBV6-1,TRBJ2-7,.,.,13,TGTGCCAGCAACCAGGTGGCCTCCTACGAGCAGTACTTC,CASNQVASYEQYF
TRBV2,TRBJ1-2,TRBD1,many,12,TGTGCCAGCAGAGGGACAGGGGATGGCTACACCTTC,CASRGTGDGYTF
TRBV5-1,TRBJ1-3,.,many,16,TGCGCCAGCAGCTTGGCCGTCCCAGGGACTGGAAACACCATATATTTT,CASSLAVPGTGNTIYF
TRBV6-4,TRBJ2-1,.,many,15,TGTGCCAGCAGTGACGGGTGGGGCCCCTACAATGAGCAGTTCTTC,CASSDGWGPYNEQFF
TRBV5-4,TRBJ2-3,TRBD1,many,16,TGTGCCAGCAGCGGGTCCGGGACAGGGGGCCGAGATACGCAGTATTTT,CASSGSGTGGRDTQYF
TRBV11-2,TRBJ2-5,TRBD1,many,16,TGTGCCAGCAGACCCCGGACAGGGTTGGGACAAGAGACCCAGTACTTC,CASRPRTGLGQETQYF
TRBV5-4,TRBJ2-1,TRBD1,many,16,TGTGCCAGCAGCCCGACCCGACAGGGGGCTGACAATGAGCAGTTCTTC,CASSPTRQGADNEQFF